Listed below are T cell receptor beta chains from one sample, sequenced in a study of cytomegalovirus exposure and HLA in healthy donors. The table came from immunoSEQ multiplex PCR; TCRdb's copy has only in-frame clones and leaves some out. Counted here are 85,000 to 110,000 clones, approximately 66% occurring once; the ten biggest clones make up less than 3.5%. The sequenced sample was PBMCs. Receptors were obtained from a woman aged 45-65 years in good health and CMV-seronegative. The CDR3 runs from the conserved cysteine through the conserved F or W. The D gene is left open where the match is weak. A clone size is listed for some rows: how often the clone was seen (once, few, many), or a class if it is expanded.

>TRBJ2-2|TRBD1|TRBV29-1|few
CSVPGQTSPGELFF
TGCAGCGTCCCGGGACAGACGTCTCCCGGGGAGCTGTTTTTT
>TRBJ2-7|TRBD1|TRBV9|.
CASSAGQAHYEQYF
TGTGCCAGCAGCGCGGGACAGGCCCATTACGAGCAGTACTTC
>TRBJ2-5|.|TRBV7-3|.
CASSPYASAGQETQYF
TGTGCCAGCAGCCCCTATGCAAGCGCTGGTCAAGAGACCCAGTACTTC
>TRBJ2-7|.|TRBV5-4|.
CASSTQRGYHEQYF
TGTGCCAGCAGCACCCAAAGGGGTTACCACGAGCAGTACTTC
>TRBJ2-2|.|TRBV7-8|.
CASIKGGGVNTGELFF
TGTGCCAGCATCAAGGGGGGGGGAGTGAACACCGGGGAGCTGTTTTTT
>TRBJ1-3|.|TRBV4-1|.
CASSPRQENSGNTIYF
TGCGCCAGCAGCCCTCGACAGGAGAACTCTGGAAACACCATATATTTT
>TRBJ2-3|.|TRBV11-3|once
CASSSGGDTDTQYF
TGTGCCAGCAGCTCCGGCGGTGACACAGATACGCAGTATTTT
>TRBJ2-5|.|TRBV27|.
CASSRYPETQYF
TGTGCCAGCAGTCGCTATCCAGAGACCCAGTACTTC
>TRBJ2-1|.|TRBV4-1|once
CASSQGRLASGEQFF
TGCGCCAGCAGCCAAGGGAGGCTAGCGTCTGGTGAGCAGTTCTTC
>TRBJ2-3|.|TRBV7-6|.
CASSPTSTAWSLDTQYF
TGTGCCAGCAGCCCTACATCGACGGCTTGGAGCTTGGATACGCAGTATTTT
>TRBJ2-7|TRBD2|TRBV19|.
CASSPSGRGEQYF
TGTGCCAGTAGTCCTAGCGGGAGGGGCGAGCAGTACTTC
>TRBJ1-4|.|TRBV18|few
CASSPPVAQGPNEKLFF
TGTGCCAGCTCACCACCAGTGGCACAGGGCCCTAATGAAAAACTGTTTTTT
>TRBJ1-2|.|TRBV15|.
CATSSSRSYGYTF
TGTGCCACCAGCAGTAGCCGGTCGTATGGCTACACCTTC
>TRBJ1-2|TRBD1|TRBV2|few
CASIRDSVYGYTF
TGTGCCAGCATCCGGGACAGCGTCTATGGCTACACCTTC
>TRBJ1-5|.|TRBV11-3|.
CASSLSNNQPQHF
TGTGCCAGCAGCTTATCTAACAATCAGCCCCAGCATTTT
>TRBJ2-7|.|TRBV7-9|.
CASSLGMSYEQYF
TGTGCCAGCAGCTTGGGCATGTCCTACGAGCAGTACTTC
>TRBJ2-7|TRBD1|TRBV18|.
CASSPRWDRTGEQYF
TGTGCCAGCTCACCACGATGGGACAGGACGGGCGAGCAGTACTTC
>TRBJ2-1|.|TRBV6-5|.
CASSYRPPSSYNEQFF
TGTGCCAGCAGTTATCGCCCGCCGAGCTCCTACAATGAGCAGTTCTTC
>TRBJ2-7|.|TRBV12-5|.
CASGLRIGALRYEQYF
TGTGCTAGTGGTTTAAGGATAGGGGCGTTACGATACGAGCAGTACTTC
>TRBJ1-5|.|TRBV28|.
CASRLGHYNQPQHF
TGTGCCAGCAGGCTGGGTCACTACAATCAGCCCCAGCATTTT
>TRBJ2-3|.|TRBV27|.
CASAIGAPDTQYF
TGTGCCTCAGCAATAGGGGCCCCAGATACGCAGTATTTT
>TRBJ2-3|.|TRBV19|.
CASSWQGRSTDTQYF
TGTGCCAGTAGTTGGCAGGGCAGGAGCACAGATACGCAGTATTTT
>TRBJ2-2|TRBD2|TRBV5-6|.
CASSLGSAGVRTGELFF
TGTGCCAGCAGCTTGGGGTCGGCGGGAGTAAGGACCGGGGAGCTGTTTTTT
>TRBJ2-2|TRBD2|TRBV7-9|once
CASSPSGTTGELFF
TGTGCCAGCAGCCCTAGCGGGACTACCGGGGAGCTGTTTTTT
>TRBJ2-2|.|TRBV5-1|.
CASKVVTGELFF
TGCGCCAGCAAAGTAGTTACCGGGGAGCTGTTTTTT
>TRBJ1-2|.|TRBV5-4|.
CASSLESDYYGYTF
TGTGCCAGCAGCTTAGAATCCGACTACTATGGCTACACCTTC
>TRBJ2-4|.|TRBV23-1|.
CASREGVGKNIQYF
TGCGCCAGCAGAGAGGGGGTTGGCAAAAACATTCAGTACTTC
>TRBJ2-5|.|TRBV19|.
CASSIDYLYQETQYF
TGTGCCAGTAGTATCGACTACCTGTACCAAGAGACCCAGTACTTC
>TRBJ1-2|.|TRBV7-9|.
CASSLESGLLDGYTF
TGTGCCAGCAGCTTAGAGTCGGGACTTTTGGATGGCTACACCTTC
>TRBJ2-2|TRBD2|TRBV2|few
CASSVGRAPGELFF
TGTGCCAGCAGTGTCGGGAGGGCCCCCGGGGAGCTGTTTTTT
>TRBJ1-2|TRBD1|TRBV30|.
CAWTLLGTGYYTF
TGTGCCTGGACCCTCCTTGGGACAGGATACTACACCTTC
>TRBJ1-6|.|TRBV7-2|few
CASSLDGAFNSPLHF
TGTGCCAGCAGCTTAGATGGGGCGTTTAATTCACCCCTCCACTTT
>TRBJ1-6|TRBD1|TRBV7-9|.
CASSLAGTGTGDRSPLHF
TGTGCCAGCAGCTTAGCGGGAACCGGGACAGGCGATAGGTCACCCCTCCACTTT
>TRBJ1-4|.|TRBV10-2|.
CASNAASGPEKLFF
TGCGCCAGCAATGCGGCAAGCGGCCCTGAAAAACTGTTTTTT
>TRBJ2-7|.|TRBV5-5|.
CASSFRQEPYYEQYF
TGTGCCAGCAGCTTCCGCCAGGAACCCTACTACGAGCAGTACTTC
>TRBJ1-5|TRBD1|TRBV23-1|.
CASRKTQGDSNQPQHF
TGCGCCAGCAGGAAAACCCAGGGGGATAGCAATCAGCCCCAGCATTTT
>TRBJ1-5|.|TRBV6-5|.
CATNPLGEANQPQHF
TGTGCCACCAACCCTCTTGGGGAGGCCAATCAGCCCCAGCATTTT
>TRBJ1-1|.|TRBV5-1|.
CASSLSRDTEAFF
TGCGCCAGCAGCTTGTCCAGGGACACTGAAGCTTTCTTT
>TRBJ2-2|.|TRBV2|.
CASSDGTSAFGELFF
TGTGCCAGCAGCGACGGGACATCCGCCTTCGGGGAGCTGTTTTTT
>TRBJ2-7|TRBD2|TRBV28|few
CASRGLAVGGEQYF
TGTGCCAGCAGGGGACTAGCGGTAGGGGGCGAGCAGTACTTC
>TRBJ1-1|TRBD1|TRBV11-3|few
CASSLGQGEPSNTEAFF
TGTGCCAGCAGCTTAGGTCAGGGGGAACCATCGAACACTGAAGCTTTCTTT
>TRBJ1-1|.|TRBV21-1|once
CASSPGQVRYGSTEAFF
TGTGCCAGCAGCCCAGGACAGGTGCGGTACGGGAGCACTGAAGCTTTCTTT
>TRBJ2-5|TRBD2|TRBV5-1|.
CASSQEWTSWETQYF
TGCGCCAGCAGCCAGGAGTGGACTAGTTGGGAGACCCAGTACTTC
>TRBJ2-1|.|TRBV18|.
CASSPPAGSNEQFF
TGTGCCAGCTCACCACCAGCAGGAAGCAATGAGCAGTTCTTC
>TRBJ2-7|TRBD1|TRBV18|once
CASSPGTGRGTGYEQYF
TGTGCCAGCTCACCAGGAACGGGTCGGGGGACAGGGTACGAGCAGTACTTC